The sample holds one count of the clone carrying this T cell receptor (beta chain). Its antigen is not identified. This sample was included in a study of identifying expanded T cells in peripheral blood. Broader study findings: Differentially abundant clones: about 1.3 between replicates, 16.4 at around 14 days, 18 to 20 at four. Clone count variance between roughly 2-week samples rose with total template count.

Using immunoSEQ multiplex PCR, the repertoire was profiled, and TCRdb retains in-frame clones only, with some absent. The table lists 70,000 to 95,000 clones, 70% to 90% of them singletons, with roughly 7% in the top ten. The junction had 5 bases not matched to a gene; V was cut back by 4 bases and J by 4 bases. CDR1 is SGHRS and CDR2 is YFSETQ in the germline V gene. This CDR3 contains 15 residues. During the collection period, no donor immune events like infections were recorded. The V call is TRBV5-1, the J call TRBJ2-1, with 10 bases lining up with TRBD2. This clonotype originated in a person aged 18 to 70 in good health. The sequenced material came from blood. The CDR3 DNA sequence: TGCGCCAGCAGCCACGGACTAGCGGTTTACAATGAGCAGTTCTTC. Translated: CASSHGLAVYNEQFF.